Sequencing of this TCR beta chain was carried out in a study of T cells after yellow fever vaccination. Overall study results and limits: Across the CD4 and CD8 compartments, a small share of clonotypes was present in both.

TCRdb used MiXCR to reprocess the 5' RACE reads, holding one entry per CDR3 protein. The repertoire includes tens of thousands of distinct CDR3 sequences, 4.5% to 6% of them detected once, and roughly 31% sits in the top ten. Germline V gene data show CDR1 as LNHNV and CDR2 as YYDKDF (reference sequence). The CDR3 has 17 residues. Trimming at V came to 7 bases and at J to 0 bases, leaving 12 bases not matched to a gene. The sample was PBMCs, either bulk or a sorted T-cell subset (CD4+, CD8+, memory, or dextramer-sorted; not recorded which), taken on the day of the yellow fever booster vaccination. This chain connects TRBV15 to TRBJ2-3; 8 nucleotides line up with TRBD2. The TCR sequence derives from a man aged 18 to 29 who received the YFV17D yellow fever vaccine. CDR3 coding DNA: TGTGCCACCACCCCCAGCGGGGGCTTTACGAGCACAGATACGCAGTATTTT. Protein sequence: CATTPSGGFTSTDTQYF.